Listed here are 23 T cell receptor beta chains from one sample, sequenced in a study of blood T cell repertoires in COVID-19 (TCRdb year 2020). Library preparation employed the immunoSEQ multiplex PCR assay. Sourced from immuneACCESS, this table was stored by TCRdb with only in-frame sequences that have V and J called. A share of the clones is absent; for the studies checked, an unresolved V gene accounts for under half, and the remainder has no known explanation. This sample gives about 100,000 clones in total; just over 90% of them show up just once. The leading ten clones occupy 2.1% of the sample. Sequencing was performed on peripheral blood. These receptors came from a man over 45 with active COVID-19.

The chain recombines TRBV5-6 with TRBJ2-5; 10 bases are a match to TRBD1. The CDR3 contains 13 residues. Unmatched junction bases numbered 1, after V lost 4 bases and J lost 4 bases. Germline CDR1 and CDR2: SGHDT and YYEEEE. The CDR3 spells CASSRDRGETQYF. The DNA for the CDR3 is TGTGCCAGCAGCCGGGACAGGGGAGAGACCCAGTACTTC.

This chain connects TRBV4-1 to TRBJ1-1; D gene ambiguous. This CDR3 is 14 amino acids long. The V gene lost 3 bases and the J gene lost 1 base, with 9 bases spanning the gap. Per the germline V gene, CDR1 is MGHRA and CDR2 is YSYEKL. DNA for the CDR3: TGCGCCAGCAGCCACCCAGGCAAGAACACTGAAGCTTTCTTT. The encoded protein is CASSHPGKNTEAFF.

This chain joins TRBV2 and TRBJ2-5; D is perhaps TRBD2 (6 bases). The CDR3 runs to 15 residues. With 0 bases removed from V and 5 bases from J, the gap between germline ends came to 13 bases. The V gene's germline CDR1 is SNHLY and CDR2 FYNNEI. The CDR3 coding sequence is TGTGCCAGCAGTGAAGCGCTTGGAGGGCCGGAGACCCAGTACTTC. It yields the protein CASSEALGGPETQYF.

J is TRBJ2-3 and V is TRBV19; 11 bases line up with TRBD1. Unmatched junction bases numbered 2, after V lost 5 bases and J lost 1 base. Germline V gene data show CDR1 as LNHDA and CDR2 as SQIVND (reference sequence). There are 15 residues in the CDR3. CDR3 amino acids: CASSADRGRTDTQYF. The CDR3 DNA reads TGTGCCAGTAGTGCGGACAGGGGGCGCACAGATACGCAGTATTTT.

This chain links TRBV2 with TRBJ2-1; TRBD1 is a possible D gene (7 bases). CDR3 length equals 13 residues. V was clipped by 5 bases and J by 12 bases, with 17 bases between them. Germline CDR1 and CDR2: SNHLY and FYNNEI. The CDR3 region has the DNA TGTGCCAGCAGTCGAAACTTCCAGGGGGGGCAGTTCTTC. This translates into CASSRNFQGGQFF.

This clone appeared a few times. The chain employs TRBV7-8 and TRBJ1-6; tentatively, D is TRBD1 (5 bases). Trimming took 3 bases from V and 6 from J, leaving 6 bases between them. CDR1 SGHVS and CDR2 FQNEAQ come from the germline V gene. The CDR3 is 13 amino acids. Here the CDR3 reads CASSLDTNSPLHF. The CDR3 nucleotides are TGTGCCAGCAGCTTGGACACTAATTCACCCCTCCACTTT.

V gene TRBV7-6 combines with J gene TRBJ2-7, with D perhaps matching TRBD2 (5 bases). The CDR3 contains 14 residues. V was pared by 1 base and J by 5 bases, with 12 bases between. The germline CDR1 and CDR2 sequences are SGHVS and FNYEAQ. The CDR3 protein is CASSLGPSLHEQYF. CDR3 sequence (DNA): TGTGCCAGCAGCTTAGGTCCTAGCTTGCACGAGCAGTACTTC.

The J gene is TRBJ1-3, the V gene TRBV3-1 (or the pseudogene TRBV3-2); D may be TRBD1 (5 bases). Trimming took off 5 bases at V and 0 bases at J, with 14 bases between the two ends. The CDR3 is 16 amino acids. Per germline, CDR1 LGHDT and CDR2 YNNKEL (reference sequence). The CDR3 reads CASSSPRASSGNTIYF. The DNA for the CDR3 is TGTGCCAGCAGCTCGCCCAGGGCTTCCTCTGGAAACACCATATATTTT.

This chain uses TRBV25-1 with TRBJ2-1, with a tentative D call TRBD2 (6 bases). The germline V gene encodes CDR1 MGHDK and CDR2 SYGVNS. V was cut by 2 bases and J by 4 bases, with 15 bases left in between. The CDR3 spans 16 residues. The CDR3 protein is CASSETGTYHYNEQFF. CDR3 in DNA: TGTGCCAGCAGTGAAACCGGGACTTACCATTACAATGAGCAGTTCTTC. The full variable domain, completed using reference TRBV25-1 and TRBJ2-1, is EADIYQTPRYLVIGTGKKITLECSQTMGHDKMYWYQQDPGMELHLIHYSYGVNSTEKGDLSSESTVSRIRTEHFPLTLESARPSHTSQYLCASSETGTYHYNEQFFGPGTRLTVL.

The chain employs TRBV5-1 and TRBJ2-5; no clear D gene. Germline-derived CDR1 and CDR2 are SGHRS and YFSETQ. The ends were cut back, 0 bases at V and 3 bases at J, with 9 bases in the middle. CDR3 length: 14 amino acids. DNA of the CDR3: TGCGCCAGCAGCTTGGGGGCGCATAAAGAGACCCAGTACTTC. It translates to CASSLGAHKETQYF.

The gene calls are TRBV11-1 and TRBJ1-1; D not certain. The CDR3 loop spans 12 amino acids. The germline CDR1 and CDR2 sequences are SGHAT and FQDESV (reference sequence). The ends were cut back, 5 bases at V and 9 bases at J, with 13 bases in the middle. The CDR3 spells CASSLGRVQAFF. In DNA, the CDR3 is TGTGCCAGCAGCCTCGGGAGGGTTCAAGCTTTCTTT.

As DNA, the CDR3 is TGTGCCAGCAGTTTCTTTAGGGGCGGGGGCACTGAAGCTTTCTTT. Translating gives CASSFFRGGGTEAFF. The chain couples TRBV6-5 to TRBJ1-1, with D maybe TRBD1 (5 bases). V lost 4 bases and J 4 bases, leaving 16 bases between the germline ends. The CDR3 covers 15 residues. Per the germline V gene, CDR1 is MNHEY and CDR2 is SVGAGI.

V gene TRBV19 combines with J gene TRBJ2-1; TRBD2 is a possible D gene (5 bases). V lost 8 bases, J lost 4 bases, and 12 bases lay in between. The CDR3 has 13 residues. From germline, CDR1 is LNHDA and CDR2 SQIVND (reference sequence). For the CDR3, the DNA is TGTGCCAGTTCGAGGGTAGCGTACAATGAGCAGTTCTTC. Its protein product is CASSRVAYNEQFF.

This chain joins TRBV29-1 and TRBJ2-1; 11 bases agree with TRBD2. This CDR3 has 16 residues. V lost 7 bases and J lost 2; bases outside the gene matches: 10. The germline V gene encodes CDR1 SQVTM and CDR2 ANQGSEA. In nucleotides, the CDR3 is TGCAGCGCCGGGGGGACTAGCGGAGATCCCTACAATGAGCAGTTCTTC. It codes for CSAGGTSGDPYNEQFF.

This sequence joins TRBV4-1 and TRBJ1-3; no clear D gene. The CDR3 extends over 15 amino acids. The ends were cut back, 4 bases at V and 1 base at J, with 11 bases in the middle. Germline values: CDR1 MGHRA, CDR2 YSYEKL. As DNA, the CDR3 is TGCGCCAGCAGCCCCAGTGAGGGTTCTGGAAACACCATATATTTT. The encoded protein is CASSPSEGSGNTIYF.

This chain uses TRBV3-1 (or the pseudogene TRBV3-2) with TRBJ2-3; the D is unclear. CDR1 is LGHDT, CDR2 YNNKEL, per germline (reference sequence). This CDR3 contains 13 residues. Trimming stripped 3 bases from V and 5 bases from J, with 9 bases between. The chain's CDR3 is CASSQSAEDTQYF. The CDR3, as DNA: TGTGCCAGCAGCCAGTCCGCGGAAGATACGCAGTATTTT.

The chain combines TRBV9 with TRBJ2-3; TRBD2 agrees at 7 bases. The CDR3 contains 17 residues. V dropped 0 bases and J dropped 0; count of bases not matched to a gene: 7. Germline assignment: CDR1 SGDLS and CDR2 YYNGEE. CDR3 sequence (DNA): TGTGCCAGCAGCGTAGCTGGGGGGGGGACTAGCACAGATACGCAGTATTTT. The encoded protein is CASSVAGGGTSTDTQYF.

The genes are TRBV11-3 and TRBJ2-4; TRBD2 aligns across 10 bases. V lost 4 bases to trimming and J lost 16 bases; unmatched junction nucleotides: 16. This CDR3 contains 15 residues. CDR1 and CDR2 (germline): SGHNT, YENEEA. Written as DNA, the CDR3 is TGTGCCAGCAGCTCCAGCGTTTCTAGCGGGAGTATTCGATACTTC. Translating gives CASSSSVSSGSIRYF.

The gene calls are TRBV12-3 or TRBV12-4 and TRBJ1-2; 7 bases agree with TRBD1. This CDR3 region has 13 residues. V shed 7 bases, J shed 2 bases, and the junction held 4 bases outside the gene matches. CDR3 DNA: TGTGCCAGCAAGGGGGACAGCAACTATGGCTACACCTTC. Translation gives CASKGDSNYGYTF.

The chain joins TRBV18 to TRBJ2-1; D is possibly TRBD1 (6 bases). V lost 3 bases to trimming and J lost 8 bases, with 8 bases between them. CDR1 KGHSH and CDR2 LQKENI come from the germline V gene. The CDR3 has 12 residues. The CDR3 coding sequence is TGTGCCAGCTCACCTGGACAGCATGAGCAGTTCTTC. Translated: CASSPGQHEQFF.

The J gene is TRBJ1-4, the V gene TRBV3-1 (or the pseudogene TRBV3-2); D is uncertain. The CDR3 length is 16 residues. V dropped 4 bases and J dropped 2 bases, with 14 bases sitting between them. Germline V lookup: CDR1 LGHDT, CDR2 YNNKEL (reference sequence). The CDR3 reads CASSRGFSWTNEKLFF. The CDR3 region has the DNA TGTGCCAGCAGCCGCGGATTTTCCTGGACTAATGAAAAACTGTTTTTT.

This clone was counted once. CDR3 in DNA: TGTGCCAGCGCGACAGCGTATGGCTACACCTTC. As protein: CASATAYGYTF. The V gene is TRBV19, the J gene TRBJ1-2; maybe TRBD1 (5 bases). This CDR3 contains 11 residues. Trimming removed 9 bases at V and 5 bases at J, with 10 bases between. The germline CDR1 and CDR2 sequences are LNHDA and SQIVND (reference sequence).

V and J are TRBV5-1 and TRBJ1-2, with D possibly matching TRBD1 (6 bases). With 3 bases removed from V and 7 bases from J, the gap between germline ends came to 13 bases. CDR1 SGHRS and CDR2 YFSETQ come from the germline V gene. CDR3 length: 13 residues. CDR3 loop: CASSSQGLGGYTF. The CDR3 region has the DNA TGCGCCAGCAGCTCTCAGGGGTTGGGTGGCTACACCTTC.